Below, one T cell receptor beta chain is given with its context. The TCR library protocol was used to attach unique molecular identifiers. These identifiers were attached to individual cDNA molecules. TCRdb re-analysed the 5' RACE reads in MiXCR, keeping a single row per CDR3 protein. The repertoire includes about 99,000 distinct CDR3 sequences, 16% of them detected once, and around 1.3% sits in the top ten. This record belongs to a study of early T cells in non-severe SARS-CoV-2 infection. Looking at the study overall: From unsorted whole blood, bulk RNA was sequenced, and the chains remained unpaired.

Trimming cost V 5 bases and J 9 bases, with 11 bases left between them. CDR1 is SGHTA and CDR2 is FQGNSA in the germline V gene. CDR3 length equals 13 residues. The sequence came from an adult who was a healthcare worker with PCR-confirmed SARS-CoV-2 infection or an uninfected control (not recorded which). The V gene is TRBV7-2, the J gene TRBJ1-6; the D gene is possibly TRBD1 (5 bases). Sequenced: whole blood. The CDR3: CASSRAGVSPLHF. The CDR3 nucleotides are TGTGCCAGCAGCCGGGCGGGGGTTTCACCCCTCCACTTT. Variable domain in full (rest from reference TRBV7-2 and TRBJ1-6): GAGVSQSPSNKVTEKGKDVELRCDPISGHTALYWYRQSLGQGLEFLIYFQGNSAPDKSGLPSDRFSAERTGGSVSTLTIQRTQQEDSAVYLCASSRAGVSPLHFGNGTRLTVT.